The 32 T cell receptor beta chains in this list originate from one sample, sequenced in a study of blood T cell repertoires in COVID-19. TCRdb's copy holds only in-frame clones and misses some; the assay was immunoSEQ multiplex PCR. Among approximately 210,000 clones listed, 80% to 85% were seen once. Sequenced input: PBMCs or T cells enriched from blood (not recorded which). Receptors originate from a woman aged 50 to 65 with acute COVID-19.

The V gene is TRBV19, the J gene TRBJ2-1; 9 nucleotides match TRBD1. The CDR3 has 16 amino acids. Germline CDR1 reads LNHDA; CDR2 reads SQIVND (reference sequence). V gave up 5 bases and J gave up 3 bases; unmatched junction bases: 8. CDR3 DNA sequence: TGTGCCAGTAGTCTTACCGGGACAGGGTTCTACAATGAGCAGTTCTTC. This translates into CASSLTGTGFYNEQFF.

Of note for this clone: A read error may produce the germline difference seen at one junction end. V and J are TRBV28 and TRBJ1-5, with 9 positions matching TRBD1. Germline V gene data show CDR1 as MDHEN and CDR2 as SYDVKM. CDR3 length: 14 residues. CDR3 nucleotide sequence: TGTGCCAGCAGTTTAGGACAGGGGAATCGGCCCCAGCATTTT. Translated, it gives CASSLGQGNRPQHF.

The DNA of the CDR3 is TGTGCCAGTAGGACCGGGACAGGGTGGCCGGGGCCCCAGCATTTT. Translating it yields CASRTGTGWPGPQHF. The V gene is TRBV19, the J gene TRBJ1-5, with 9 nucleotides matching TRBD1. The CDR3 is made up of 15 amino acids. V shed 6 bases, J shed 9 bases, and the junction held 12 bases outside the gene matches. Germline values: CDR1 LNHDA, CDR2 SQIVND (reference sequence).

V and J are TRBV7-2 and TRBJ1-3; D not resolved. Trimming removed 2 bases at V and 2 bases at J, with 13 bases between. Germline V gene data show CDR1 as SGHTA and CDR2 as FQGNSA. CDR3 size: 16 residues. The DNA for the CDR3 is TGTGCCAGCAGCTTAAGTTCGGGTTTACCTGGAAACACCATATATTTT. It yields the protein CASSLSSGLPGNTIYF. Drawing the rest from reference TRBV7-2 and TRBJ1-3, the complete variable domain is GAGVSQSPSNKVTEKGKDVELRCDPISGHTALYWYRQSLGQGLEFLIYFQGNSAPDKSGLPSDRFSAERTGGSVSTLTIQRTQQEDSAVYLCASSLSSGLPGNTIYFGEGSWLTVV.

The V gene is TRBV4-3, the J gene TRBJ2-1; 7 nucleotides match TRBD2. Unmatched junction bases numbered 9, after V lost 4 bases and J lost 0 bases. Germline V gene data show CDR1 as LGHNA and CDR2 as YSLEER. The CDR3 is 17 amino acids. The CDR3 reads CASSRGSGGSSYNEQFF. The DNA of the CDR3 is TGCGCCAGCAGCCGCGGCTCCGGGGGGAGCTCCTACAATGAGCAGTTCTTC.

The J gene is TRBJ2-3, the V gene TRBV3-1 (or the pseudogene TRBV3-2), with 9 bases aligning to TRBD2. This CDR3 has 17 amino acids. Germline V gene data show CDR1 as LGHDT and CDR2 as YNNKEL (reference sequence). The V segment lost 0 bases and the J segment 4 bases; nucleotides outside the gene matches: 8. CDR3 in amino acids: CASSQDLSGGLADTQYF. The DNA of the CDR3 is TGTGCCAGCAGCCAAGATTTGAGCGGGGGGCTCGCAGATACGCAGTATTTT.

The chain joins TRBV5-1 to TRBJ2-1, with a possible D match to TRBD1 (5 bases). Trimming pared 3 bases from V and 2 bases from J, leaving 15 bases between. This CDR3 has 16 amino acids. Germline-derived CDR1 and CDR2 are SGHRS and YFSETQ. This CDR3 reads CASSYSGQATYNEQFF. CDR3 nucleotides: TGCGCCAGCAGCTATTCAGGGCAAGCCACCTACAATGAGCAGTTCTTC.

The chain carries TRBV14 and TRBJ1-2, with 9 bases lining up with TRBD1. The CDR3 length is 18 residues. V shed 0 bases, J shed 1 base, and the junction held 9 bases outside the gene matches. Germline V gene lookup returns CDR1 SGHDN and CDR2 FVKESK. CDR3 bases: TGTGCCAGCAGCCAAGATTATTCCGGGACAGGGTTTAACTATGGCTACACCTTC. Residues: CASSQDYSGTGFNYGYTF. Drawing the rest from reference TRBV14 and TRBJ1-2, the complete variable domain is EAGVTQFPSHSVIEKGQTVTLRCDPISGHDNLYWYRRVMGKEIKFLLHFVKESKQDESGMPNNRFLAERTGGTYSTLKVQPAELEDSGVYFCASSQDYSGTGFNYGYTFGSGTRLTVV.

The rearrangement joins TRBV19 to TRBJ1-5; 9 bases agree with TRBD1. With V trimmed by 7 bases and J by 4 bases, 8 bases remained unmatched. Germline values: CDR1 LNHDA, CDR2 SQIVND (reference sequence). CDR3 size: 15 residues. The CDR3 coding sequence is TGTGCCAGTATCGGAACGGGACAGGGTAATCAGCCCCAGCATTTT. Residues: CASIGTGQGNQPQHF.

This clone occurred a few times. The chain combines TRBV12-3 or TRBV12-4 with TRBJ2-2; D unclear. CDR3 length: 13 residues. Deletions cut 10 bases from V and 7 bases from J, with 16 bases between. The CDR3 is CATRWRSVGELFF. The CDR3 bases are TGTGCCACCCGCTGGAGATCGGTCGGGGAGCTGTTTTTT.

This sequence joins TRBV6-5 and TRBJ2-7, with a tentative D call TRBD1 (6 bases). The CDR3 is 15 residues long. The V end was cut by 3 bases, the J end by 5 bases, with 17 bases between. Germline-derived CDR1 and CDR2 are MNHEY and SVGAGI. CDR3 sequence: CASSYQPGQGNEQYF. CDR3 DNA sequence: TGTGCCAGCAGTTATCAACCGGGACAAGGTAACGAGCAGTACTTC.

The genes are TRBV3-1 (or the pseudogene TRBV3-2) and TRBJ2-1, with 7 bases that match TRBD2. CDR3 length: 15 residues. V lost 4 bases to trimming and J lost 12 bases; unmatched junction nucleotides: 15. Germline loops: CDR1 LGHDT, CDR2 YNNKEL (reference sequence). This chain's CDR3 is CASSPTSTSPKTQFF. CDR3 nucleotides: TGTGCCAGCAGCCCCACCTCGACTAGCCCCAAAACGCAGTTCTTC.

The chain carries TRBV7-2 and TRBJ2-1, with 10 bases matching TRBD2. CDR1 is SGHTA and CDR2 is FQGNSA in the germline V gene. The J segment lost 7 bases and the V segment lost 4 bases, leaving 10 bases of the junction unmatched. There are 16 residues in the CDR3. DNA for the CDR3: TGTGCCAGCAGCTCCAGCGGGGGGGCTCCTCCAAATGAGCAGTTCTTC. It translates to CASSSSGGAPPNEQFF.

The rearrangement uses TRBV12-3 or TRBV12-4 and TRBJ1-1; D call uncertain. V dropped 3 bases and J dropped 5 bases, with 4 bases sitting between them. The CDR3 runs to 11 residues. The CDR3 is CASSFRTEAFF. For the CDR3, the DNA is TGTGCCAGCAGTTTTCGTACTGAAGCTTTCTTT.

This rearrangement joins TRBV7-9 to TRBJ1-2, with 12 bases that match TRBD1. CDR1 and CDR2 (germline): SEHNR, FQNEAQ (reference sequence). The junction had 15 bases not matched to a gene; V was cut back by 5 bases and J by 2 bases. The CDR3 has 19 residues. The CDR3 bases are TGTGCCAGCAGCGACCGAACGGGGACAGGGGGCGATCCCAACTATGGCTACACCTTC. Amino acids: CASSDRTGTGGDPNYGYTF.

The CDR3 region is CASSPLRGTEAFF. CDR3 sequence (DNA): TGTGCCAGCTCACCCCTCAGGGGCACTGAAGCTTTCTTT. The chain carries TRBV18 and TRBJ1-1; a possible D gene is TRBD1 (6 bases). The V end lost 3 bases, the J end lost 4 bases, and 9 bases lay between the germline ends. The CDR3 is 13 amino acids. The germline V gene encodes CDR1 KGHSH and CDR2 LQKENI.

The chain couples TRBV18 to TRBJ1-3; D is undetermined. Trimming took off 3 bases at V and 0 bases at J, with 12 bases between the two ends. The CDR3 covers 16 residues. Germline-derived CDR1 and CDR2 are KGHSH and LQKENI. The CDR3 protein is CASSPGGRSSGNTIYF. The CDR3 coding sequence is TGTGCCAGCTCACCTGGAGGACGGTCCTCTGGAAACACCATATATTTT.

The CDR3 region has the DNA TGCGCCAGCAGGGGGACAGGAACTAACTATGGCTACACCTTC. As protein: CASRGTGTNYGYTF. This chain joins TRBV5-1 and TRBJ1-2, with 8 bases matching TRBD1. With V trimmed by 5 bases and J by 0 bases, 3 bases remained unmatched. The CDR3 has 14 residues. The germline V gene encodes CDR1 SGHRS and CDR2 YFSETQ.

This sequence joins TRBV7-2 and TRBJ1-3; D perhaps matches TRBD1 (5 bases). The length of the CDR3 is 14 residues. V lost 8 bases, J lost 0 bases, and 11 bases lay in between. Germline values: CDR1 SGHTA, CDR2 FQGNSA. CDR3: CASGQGLSGNTIYF. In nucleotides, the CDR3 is TGTGCCAGCGGTCAGGGACTCTCTGGAAACACCATATATTTT.

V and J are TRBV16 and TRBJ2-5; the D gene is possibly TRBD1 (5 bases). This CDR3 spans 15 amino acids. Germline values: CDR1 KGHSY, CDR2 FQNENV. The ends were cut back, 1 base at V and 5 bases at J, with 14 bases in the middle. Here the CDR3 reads CASSQFQGSGETQYF. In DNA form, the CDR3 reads TGTGCCAGCAGCCAATTTCAGGGTTCGGGCGAGACCCAGTACTTC. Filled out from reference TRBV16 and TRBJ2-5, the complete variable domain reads GEEVAQTPKHLVRGEGQKAKLYCAPIKGHSYVFWYQQVLKNEFKFLISFQNENVFDETGMPKERFSAKCLPNSPCSLEIQATKLEDSAVYFCASSQFQGSGETQYFGPGTRLLVL.

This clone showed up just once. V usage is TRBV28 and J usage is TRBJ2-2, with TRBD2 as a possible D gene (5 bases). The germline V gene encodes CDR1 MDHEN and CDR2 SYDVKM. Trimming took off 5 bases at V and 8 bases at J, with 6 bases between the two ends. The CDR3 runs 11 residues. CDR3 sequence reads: CASSRGGELFF. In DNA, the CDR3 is TGTGCCAGCAGTAGAGGGGGGGAGCTGTTTTTT.

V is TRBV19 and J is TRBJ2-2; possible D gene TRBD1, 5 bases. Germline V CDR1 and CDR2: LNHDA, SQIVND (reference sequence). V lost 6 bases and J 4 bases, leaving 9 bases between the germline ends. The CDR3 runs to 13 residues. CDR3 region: CASSTGRTGELFF. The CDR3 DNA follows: TGTGCCAGTAGCACAGGTCGCACCGGGGAGCTGTTTTTT. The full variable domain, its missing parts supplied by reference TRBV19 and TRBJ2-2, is DGGITQSPKYLFRKEGQNVTLSCEQNLNHDAMYWYRQDPGQGLRLIYYSQIVNDFQKGDIAEGYSVSREKKESFPLTVTSAQKNPTAFYLCASSTGRTGELFFGEGSRLTVL.

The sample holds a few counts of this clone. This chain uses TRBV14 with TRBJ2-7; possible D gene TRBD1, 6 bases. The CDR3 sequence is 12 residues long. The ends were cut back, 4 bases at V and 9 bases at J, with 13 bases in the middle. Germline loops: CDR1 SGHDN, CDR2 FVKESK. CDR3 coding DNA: TGTGCCAGCAGCCGATCAGGGGTTGCGCAGTACTTC. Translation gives CASSRSGVAQYF.

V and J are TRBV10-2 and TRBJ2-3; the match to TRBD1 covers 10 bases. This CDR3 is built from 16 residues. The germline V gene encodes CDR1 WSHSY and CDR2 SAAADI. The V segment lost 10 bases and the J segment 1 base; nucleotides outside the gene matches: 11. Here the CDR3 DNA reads TGCGCCACACTCCGGGGACAGGGGCTGGGCACAGATACGCAGTATTTT. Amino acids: CATLRGQGLGTDTQYF.

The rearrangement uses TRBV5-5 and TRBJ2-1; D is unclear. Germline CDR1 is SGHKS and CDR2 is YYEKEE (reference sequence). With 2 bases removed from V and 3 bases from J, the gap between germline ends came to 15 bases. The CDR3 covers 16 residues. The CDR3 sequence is CASSFRPTYDYNEQFF. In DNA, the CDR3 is TGTGCCAGCAGCTTTCGGCCGACATACGACTACAATGAGCAGTTCTTC.

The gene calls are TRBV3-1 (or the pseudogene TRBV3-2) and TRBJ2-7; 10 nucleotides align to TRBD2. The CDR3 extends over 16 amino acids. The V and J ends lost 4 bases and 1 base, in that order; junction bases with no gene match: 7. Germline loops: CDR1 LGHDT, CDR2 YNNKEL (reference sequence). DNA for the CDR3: TGTGCCAGCAGCCCGACTACTAGCGGGGTTTCCTACGAGCAGTACTTC. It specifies CASSPTTSGVSYEQYF.

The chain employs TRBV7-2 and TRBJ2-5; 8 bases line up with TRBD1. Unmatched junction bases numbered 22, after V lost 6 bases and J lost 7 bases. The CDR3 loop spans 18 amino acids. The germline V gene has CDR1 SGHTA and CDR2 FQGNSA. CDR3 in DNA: TGTGCCAGCAGTTTTGACAGGGGCTACAGGAACCAAGAGTGGACCCAGTACTTC. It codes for CASSFDRGYRNQEWTQYF.

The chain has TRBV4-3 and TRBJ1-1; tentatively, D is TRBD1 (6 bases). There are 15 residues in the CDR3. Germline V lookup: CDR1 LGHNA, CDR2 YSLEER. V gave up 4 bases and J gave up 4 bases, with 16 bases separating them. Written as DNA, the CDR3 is TGCGCCAGCAGCCTCGAACAGGGACGGCGCACTGAAGCTTTCTTT. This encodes CASSLEQGRRTEAFF.

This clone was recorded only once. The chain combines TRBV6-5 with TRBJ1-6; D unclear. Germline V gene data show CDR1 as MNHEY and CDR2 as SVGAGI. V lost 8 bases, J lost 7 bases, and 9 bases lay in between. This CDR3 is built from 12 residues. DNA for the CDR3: TGTGCCAGCGCGAGTTCCAATTCACCCCTCCACTTT. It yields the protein CASASSNSPLHF.

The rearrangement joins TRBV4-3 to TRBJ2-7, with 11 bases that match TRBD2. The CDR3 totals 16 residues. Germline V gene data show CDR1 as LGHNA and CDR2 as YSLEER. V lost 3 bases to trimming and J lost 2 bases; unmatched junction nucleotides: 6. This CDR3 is CASSHRTSGRTYEQYF. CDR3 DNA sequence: TGCGCCAGCAGCCACAGAACTAGCGGGAGAACCTACGAGCAGTACTTC.

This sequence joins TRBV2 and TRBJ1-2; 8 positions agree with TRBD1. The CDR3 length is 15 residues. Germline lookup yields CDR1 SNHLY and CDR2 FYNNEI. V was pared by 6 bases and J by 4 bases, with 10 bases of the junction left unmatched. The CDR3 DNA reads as TGTGCCAGCAGGGGTAGGACAGGGCCCACCTATGGCTACACCTTC. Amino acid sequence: CASRGRTGPTYGYTF.

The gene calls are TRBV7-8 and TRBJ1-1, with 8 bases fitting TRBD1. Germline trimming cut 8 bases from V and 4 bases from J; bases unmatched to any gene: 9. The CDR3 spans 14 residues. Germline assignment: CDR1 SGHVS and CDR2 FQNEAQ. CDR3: CASSGLGQGTEAFF. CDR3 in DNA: TGTGCCAGCTCGGGATTAGGACAGGGCACTGAAGCTTTCTTT.